This is a list of T cell receptor beta chains from one sample in a study of prognosis after radiotherapy for stage I lung cancer. TCRdb reprocessed the multiplex PCR reads via MiXCR and lists one record per CDR3 protein. The sample carries about 30,000 distinct CDR3 sequences, around 30% recorded once. The specimen comprised PBMCs, sampled before or after stereotactic body radiation therapy (not recorded which). These receptors were obtained from a donor aged 50 or older with non-small cell lung cancer. The CDR3 runs from the conserved cysteine through the conserved F or W. D genes are given only for firm matches. Size tells how often a clone was seen (once, few, many) or the class of an expanded clone, and some rows leave it out.

TRBJ2-5 | TRBD2 | many | TRBV9 | CASSPVGRGKETQYF | TGTGCCAGCAGCCCAGTGGGGCGGGGGAAAGAGACCCAGTACTTC
TRBJ1-2 | TRBD1 | NA | TRBV2 | CASSEVGQGGYGYTF | TGTGCCAGCAGTGAGGTCGGGCAGGGGGGATATGGCTACACCTTC
TRBJ1-3 | NA | many | TRBV30 | CAWSVGGSGNTIYF | TGTGCCTGGAGTGTTGGGGGTTCTGGAAACACCATATATTTT
TRBJ2-3 | NA | many | TRBV19 | CASSLGGQTTDTQYF | TGTGCCAGTAGTTTGGGGGGACAAACCACAGATACGCAGTATTTT
TRBJ2-5 | NA | NA | TRBV7-9 | CASTIGLAPPETQYF | TGTGCCAGCACCATCGGACTTGCTCCTCCAGAGACCCAGTACTTC
TRBJ1-2 | TRBD1 | NA | TRBV7-6 | CASSPGQGTHGYTF | TGTGCCAGCAGCCCTGGACAGGGGACCCATGGCTACACCTTC
TRBJ2-7 | TRBD2 | NA | TRBV5-4 | CASSTGTSGKVEYF | TGTGCCAGCAGCACCGGGACTAGCGGGAAGGTAGAGTACTTC
TRBJ2-7 | NA | many | TRBV6-1 | CASSRTEQYEQYF | TGTGCCAGCAGCCGGACTGAACAATACGAGCAGTACTTC
TRBJ2-1 | TRBD2 | many | TRBV6-4 | CASSPGTSGDNEQFF | TGTGCCAGCAGCCCCGGGACTAGCGGCGACAATGAGCAGTTCTTC
TRBJ2-7 | NA | NA | TRBV28 | CASSLYGAGEQYF | TGTGCCAGCAGTTTATACGGAGCCGGGGAGCAGTACTTC
TRBJ2-2 | TRBD2 | many | TRBV28 | CASRIASGGPTGELFF | TGTGCCAGCAGAATCGCTAGCGGGGGCCCCACCGGGGAGCTGTTTTTT
TRBJ2-7 | NA | hyperexpanded | TRBV6-2/TRBV6-3 | CASSTGNSYEQYF | TGTGCCAGCAGTACCGGGAACTCCTACGAGCAGTACTTC
TRBJ1-5 | NA | many | TRBV19 | CASSIDLSGPQHF | TGTGCCAGTAGTATAGACCTGTCGGGGCCCCAGCATTTT
TRBJ2-7 | NA | many | TRBV20-1 | CSARDIGRNYEQYF | TGCAGTGCTAGAGATATTGGCAGAAACTACGAGCAGTACTTC
TRBJ2-7 | NA | many | TRBV12-3/TRBV12-4 | CASSLEGGDYEQYF | TGTGCCAGCAGTTTAGAAGGCGGGGACTACGAGCAGTACTTC
TRBJ2-7 | TRBD2 | many | TRBV18 | CASSPTSGGASYEQYF | TGTGCCAGCTCACCGACTAGCGGGGGGGCGTCCTACGAGCAGTACTTC
TRBJ1-2 | NA | few | TRBV12-3/TRBV12-4 | CASSLFPSWNYGYTF | TGTGCCAGCAGTTTGTTCCCGTCATGGAACTATGGCTACACCTTC
TRBJ1-4 | NA | many | TRBV5-1 | CASSDLKEGGEKLFF | TGCGCCAGCAGCGATCTAAAGGAGGGGGGTGAAAAACTGTTTTTT
TRBJ2-7 | TRBD1 | NA | TRBV5-1 | CASSWTGDSYEKYF | TGCGCCAGCAGCTGGACAGGGGACTCCTACGAGAAGTACTTC